This is a list of T cell receptor beta chains from one sample in a study of blood T cell repertoires in COVID-19. Profiling relied on immunoSEQ multiplex PCR, and the TCRdb table lists in-frame clones only, not all of them. This sample yields 250,000 to 300,000 clones, of which 88% are seen a single time; around 2% belongs to the top ten. Sequenced material: PBMCs or T cells enriched from blood (not recorded which). All receptors come from an older woman in a cohort exposed to, infected with or recovered from COVID-19 (not recorded which). Both conserved end residues are part of each CDR3. Clone sizes are given selectively: once, few, many, or a class where the clone is expanded.

TRBJ2-7	NA	TRBV28	CASALATAHYEQYF
TRBJ2-1	NA	TRBV5-1	CASSFTKRELYNEQFF
TRBJ1-1	NA	TRBV3-1/TRBV3-2	CASSQSRQGLAFF
TRBJ2-3	many	TRBV6-5	CASSYGTGGADTQYF
TRBJ1-5	NA	TRBV2	CASSDSGLPNQPQHF
TRBJ2-3	NA	TRBV5-1	CASSSWTSGGTDTQYF
TRBJ2-1	NA	TRBV6-5	CASTITGGSYNEQFF
TRBJ2-2	NA	TRBV4-2	CASSLKGGELFF
TRBJ1-4	once	TRBV9	CASSVASGQGAFNEKLFF
TRBJ1-5	NA	TRBV28	CASSFGTGGWGNQPQHF
TRBJ1-3	NA	TRBV9	CASSVGRVGFSGNTIYF
TRBJ1-5	NA	TRBV7-8	CASQGIAQPQHF
TRBJ1-6	NA	TRBV5-6	CASSLTGGNNSPLHF
TRBJ1-5	NA	TRBV2	CASSEGLNSNQPQHF
TRBJ2-7	NA	TRBV3-1/TRBV3-2	CASSQGGQAHYEQYF
TRBJ2-7	NA	TRBV27	CASSLGGASTYEQYF
TRBJ2-1	NA	TRBV7-2	CASSPSGGEQFF
TRBJ2-7	NA	TRBV7-9	CASSLGTGRDYEQYF
TRBJ2-7	NA	TRBV5-1	CASSWDRSYEQYF
TRBJ1-6	few	TRBV4-3	CASSQAFTGGSNSPLHF
TRBJ2-3	NA	TRBV7-3	CASSLGTSGIVDTQYF
TRBJ1-2	NA	TRBV7-2	CASSSQTGSYGYTF
TRBJ2-7	NA	TRBV7-8	CASSLGGGSIYEQYF
TRBJ1-1	once	TRBV18	CASSPGQGAMNTEAFF
TRBJ2-1	NA	TRBV11-3	CASSLGGSNGEQFF
TRBJ2-7	NA	TRBV18	CASSLSFYEQYF
TRBJ1-2	NA	TRBV4-3	CASSQDEGIYGYTF
TRBJ2-1	once	TRBV4-1	CASSVKPGQVRHEQFF
TRBJ2-2	NA	TRBV11-2	CASSVQGFGTGELFF
TRBJ2-1	NA	TRBV4-3	CASSQEIAGEWDEQFF
TRBJ2-3	NA	TRBV6-5	CASSPTSGYTDTQYF
TRBJ2-2	NA	TRBV6-2/TRBV6-3	CASSYLGLVNTGELFF
TRBJ2-2	NA	TRBV7-3	CASSSGVPGELFF
TRBJ2-7	once	TRBV7-6	CASSFDRTYEQYF
TRBJ1-1	NA	TRBV10-2	CASSGQANPEAFF
TRBJ2-2	NA	TRBV2	CAVLAGSTGELFF
TRBJ1-2	NA	TRBV28	CASSYRDIYGYTF
TRBJ2-5	NA	TRBV27	CASSLSLRTGSGETQYF
TRBJ2-2	NA	TRBV18	CASSPLGDYLGELFF
TRBJ2-1	once	TRBV7-9	CASSKDREYEQFF
TRBJ1-5	NA	TRBV28	CASSLEAGNQPQHF
TRBJ2-7	NA	TRBV11-2	CASSSVPGAEQYF
TRBJ2-1	once	TRBV30	CAWRLAGLNEQFF
TRBJ2-1	NA	TRBV6-2/TRBV6-3	CASSAIRGSRIEQFF
TRBJ2-5	NA	TRBV25-1	CASSEGTGGKETQYF
TRBJ1-4	once	TRBV4-2	CASSPGIYGEKLFF